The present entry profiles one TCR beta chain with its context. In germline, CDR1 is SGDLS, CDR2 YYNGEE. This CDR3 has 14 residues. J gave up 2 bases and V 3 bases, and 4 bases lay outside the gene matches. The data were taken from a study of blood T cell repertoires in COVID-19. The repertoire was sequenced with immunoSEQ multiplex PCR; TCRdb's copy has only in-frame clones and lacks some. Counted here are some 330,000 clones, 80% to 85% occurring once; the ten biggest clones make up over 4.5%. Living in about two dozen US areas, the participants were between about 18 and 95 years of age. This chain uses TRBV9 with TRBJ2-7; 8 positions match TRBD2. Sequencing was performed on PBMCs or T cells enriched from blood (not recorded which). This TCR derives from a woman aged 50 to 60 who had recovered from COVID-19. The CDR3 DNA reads TGTGCCAGCAGCGCCGGGGGGGGCGCCTACGAGCAGTACTTC. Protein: CASSAGGGAYEQYF.